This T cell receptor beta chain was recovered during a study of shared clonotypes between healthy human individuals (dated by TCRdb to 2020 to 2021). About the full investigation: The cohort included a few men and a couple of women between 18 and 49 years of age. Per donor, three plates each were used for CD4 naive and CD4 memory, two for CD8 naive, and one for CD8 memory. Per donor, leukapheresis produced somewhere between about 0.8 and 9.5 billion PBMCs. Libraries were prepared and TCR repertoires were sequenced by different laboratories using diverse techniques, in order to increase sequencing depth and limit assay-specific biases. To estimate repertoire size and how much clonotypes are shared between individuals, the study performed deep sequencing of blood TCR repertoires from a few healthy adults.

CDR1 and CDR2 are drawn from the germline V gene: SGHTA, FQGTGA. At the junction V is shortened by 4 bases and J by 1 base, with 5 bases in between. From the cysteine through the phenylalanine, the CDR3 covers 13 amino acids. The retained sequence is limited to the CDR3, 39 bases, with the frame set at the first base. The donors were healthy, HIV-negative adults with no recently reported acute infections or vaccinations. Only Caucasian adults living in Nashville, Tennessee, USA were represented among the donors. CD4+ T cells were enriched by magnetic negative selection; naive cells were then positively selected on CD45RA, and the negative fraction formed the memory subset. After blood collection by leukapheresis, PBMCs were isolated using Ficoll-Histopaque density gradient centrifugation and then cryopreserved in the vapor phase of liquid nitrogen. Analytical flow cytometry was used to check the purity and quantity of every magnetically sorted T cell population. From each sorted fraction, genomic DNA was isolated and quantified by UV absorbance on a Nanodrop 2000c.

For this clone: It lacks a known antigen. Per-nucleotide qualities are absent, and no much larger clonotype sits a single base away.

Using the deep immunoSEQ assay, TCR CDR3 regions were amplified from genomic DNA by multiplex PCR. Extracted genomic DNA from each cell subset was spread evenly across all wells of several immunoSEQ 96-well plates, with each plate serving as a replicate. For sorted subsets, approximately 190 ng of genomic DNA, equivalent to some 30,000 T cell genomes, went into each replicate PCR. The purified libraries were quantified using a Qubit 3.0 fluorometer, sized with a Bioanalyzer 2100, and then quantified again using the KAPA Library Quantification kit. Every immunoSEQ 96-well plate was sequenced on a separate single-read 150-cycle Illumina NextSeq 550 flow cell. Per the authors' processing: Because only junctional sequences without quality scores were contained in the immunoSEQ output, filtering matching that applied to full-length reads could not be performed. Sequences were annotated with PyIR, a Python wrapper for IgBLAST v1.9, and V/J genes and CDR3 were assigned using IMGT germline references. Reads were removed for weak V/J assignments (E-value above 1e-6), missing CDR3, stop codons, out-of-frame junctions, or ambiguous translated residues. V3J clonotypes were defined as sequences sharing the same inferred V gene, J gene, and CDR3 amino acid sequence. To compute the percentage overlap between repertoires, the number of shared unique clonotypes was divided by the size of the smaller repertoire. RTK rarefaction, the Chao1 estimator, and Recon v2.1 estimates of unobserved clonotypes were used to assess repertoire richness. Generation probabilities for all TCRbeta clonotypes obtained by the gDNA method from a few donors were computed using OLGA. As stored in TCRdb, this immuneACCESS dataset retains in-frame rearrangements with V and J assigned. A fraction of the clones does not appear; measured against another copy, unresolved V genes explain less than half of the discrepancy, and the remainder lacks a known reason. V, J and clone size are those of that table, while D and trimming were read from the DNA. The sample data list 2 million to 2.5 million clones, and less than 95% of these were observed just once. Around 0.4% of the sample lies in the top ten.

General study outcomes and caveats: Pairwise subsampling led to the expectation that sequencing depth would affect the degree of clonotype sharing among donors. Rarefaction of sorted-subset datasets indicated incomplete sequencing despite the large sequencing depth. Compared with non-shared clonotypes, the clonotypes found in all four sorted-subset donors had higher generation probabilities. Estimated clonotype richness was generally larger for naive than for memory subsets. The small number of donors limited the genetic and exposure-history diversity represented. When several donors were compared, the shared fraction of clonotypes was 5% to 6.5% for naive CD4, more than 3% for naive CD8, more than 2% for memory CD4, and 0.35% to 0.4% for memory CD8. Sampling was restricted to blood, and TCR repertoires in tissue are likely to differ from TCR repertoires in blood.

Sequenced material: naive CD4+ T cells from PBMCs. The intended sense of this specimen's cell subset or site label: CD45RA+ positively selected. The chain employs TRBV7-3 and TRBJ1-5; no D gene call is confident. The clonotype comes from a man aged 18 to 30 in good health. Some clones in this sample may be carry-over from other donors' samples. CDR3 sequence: CASSSGSNQPQHF. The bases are TGTGCCAGCAGCTCCGGGAGCAATCAGCCCCAGCATTTT.